Shown below are 13 T cell receptor beta chains from a single sample sequenced in a study of radiation and T cells in renal cell carcinoma. As to time point: blood 2 weeks post-SBRT. Treatment denoted: 15 Gy SBRT to primary tumor, nephrectomy 4 weeks later. The repertoire was sequenced with immunoSEQ multiplex PCR; TCRdb's copy has only in-frame clones and lacks some. The sample contains about 120,000 clones, about 81% of which appear only once. The source was blood, collected from a patient whose treatment included radiotherapy and nephrectomy. These receptor sequences come from a woman aged 60 to 75 with renal cell carcinoma.

In this sample, this clone turned up once. The rearrangement uses TRBV6-5 and TRBJ2-7; maybe TRBD2 (7 bases). Per the germline V gene, CDR1 is MNHEY and CDR2 is SVGAGI. V was shortened by 7 bases and J by 5 bases, with 21 bases between the two germline ends. This CDR3 has 15 amino acids. CDR3 bases: TGTGCCAGCACCAAAGGGGGAGGGCGGTCCAACGAGCAGTACTTC. It translates to CASTKGGGRSNEQYF.

The genes are TRBV5-1 and TRBJ2-7; tentative D call: TRBD1 (6 bases). Trimming took off 6 bases at V and 3 bases at J, with 16 bases between the two ends. Germline V gene sequence: CDR1 SGHRS, CDR2 YFSETQ. This CDR3 is built from 14 residues. In nucleotides, the CDR3 is TGCGCCAGCACCCAGGGGACACCGGACTACGAGCAGTACTTC. As protein: CASTQGTPDYEQYF.

V usage is TRBV6-6 and J usage is TRBJ1-2; no clear D. V gave up 7 bases and J gave up 3 bases, with 18 bases separating them. This CDR3 region has 15 residues. Germline values: CDR1 MNHNY, CDR2 SVGAGI (reference sequence). The CDR3 region has the DNA TGTGCCAGCACTCGTCTCGGGGTAAAAGACTATGGCTACACCTTC. It specifies CASTRLGVKDYGYTF.

The CDR3 spells CAISGSGQGGVYGYTF. The CDR3, as DNA: TGTGCCATCAGTGGCTCGGGACAGGGAGGGGTGTATGGCTACACCTTC. The chain employs TRBV10-3 and TRBJ1-2; TRBD1 aligns across 9 bases. J lost 5 bases, V lost 4 bases, and 11 bases had no gene match. Germline V gene data show CDR1 as ENHRY and CDR2 as SYGVKD. The CDR3 extends over 16 amino acids.

J is TRBJ1-2 and V is TRBV28; 12 bases agree with TRBD1. J lost 7 bases, V lost 1 base, and 7 bases had no gene match. Per the germline V gene, CDR1 is MDHEN and CDR2 is SYDVKM. CDR3 length equals 16 residues. In nucleotides, the CDR3 is TGTGCCAGCAGTTTATCTTATGGGACAGGGGGCCTTGGCTACACCTTC. Its protein is CASSLSYGTGGLGYTF.

The V call is TRBV28, the J call TRBJ2-7, with 11 bases matching TRBD1. This CDR3 comprises 13 residues. Trimming cost V 6 bases and J 8 bases; bases outside gene matches: 6. Germline CDR1 and CDR2: MDHEN and SYDVKM. The CDR3 loop is CASSPGQGAKQYF. DNA for the CDR3: TGTGCCAGCAGCCCCGGACAGGGGGCTAAGCAGTACTTC.

The CDR3 nucleotides are TGTGCCAGCAGCGTAGGGGATGCCCCTGGAGTGTGGGGAACCCAGTACTTC. Translation gives CASSVGDAPGVWGTQYF. The chain couples TRBV9 to TRBJ2-5; D unclear. Germline CDR1 is SGDLS and CDR2 is YYNGEE. The CDR3 is made up of 17 amino acids. With 0 bases removed from V and 8 bases from J, the gap between germline ends came to 23 bases.

This clone came up a few times. The chain employs TRBV5-1 and TRBJ1-1; D gene ambiguous. The V gene's germline CDR1 is SGHRS and CDR2 YFSETQ. V dropped 7 bases and J dropped 1 base, with 11 bases sitting between them. The CDR3 runs 13 residues. Here the CDR3 reads CASANQANTEAFF. The CDR3 nucleotides are TGCGCCAGCGCCAACCAGGCGAACACTGAAGCTTTCTTT.

The genes are TRBV27 and TRBJ1-1; D is unclear. CDR3 size: 13 residues. V lost 3 bases and J 1 base, leaving 6 bases between the germline ends. Looked up from germline, CDR1 is MNHEY and CDR2 is SMNVEV (reference sequence). CDR3: CASSFRENTEAFF. The CDR3 region has the DNA TGTGCCAGCAGTTTTCGGGAGAACACTGAAGCTTTCTTT.

CDR3 sequence (DNA): TGTGCCAGCAGCGTAGGGGTGGGATGGGACAATGAGCAGTTCTTC. It is translated as CASSVGVGWDNEQFF. The genes are TRBV9 and TRBJ2-1; no definite D call. The V and J ends lost 0 bases and 5 bases respectively, with 12 bases between them. CDR1 is SGDLS, CDR2 YYNGEE, per germline. This CDR3 contains 15 residues.

The V and J genes are TRBV10-2 and TRBJ1-6; D is possibly TRBD1 (6 bases). The CDR3 has 15 amino acids. The germline V gene has CDR1 WSHSY and CDR2 SAAADI. The ends were cut back, 7 bases at V and 1 base at J, with 11 bases in the middle. The CDR3 protein is CASTPTGSYNSPLHF. CDR3 sequence (DNA): TGCGCCAGCACCCCCACAGGGTCCTATAATTCACCCCTCCACTTT.

The V and J genes are TRBV2 and TRBJ1-6, with no clear D. This CDR3 spans 15 amino acids. V was clipped by 6 bases and J by 5 bases, with 14 bases between them. Germline CDR1 reads SNHLY; CDR2 reads FYNNEI. CDR3 amino acids: CASRGGLGDNSPLHF. CDR3 coding DNA: TGTGCCAGCAGGGGAGGACTGGGCGATAATTCACCCCTCCACTTT.

This clone appeared a single time. CDR3 protein: CASSFGADNYGYTF. CDR3 in DNA: TGTGCCAGCAGCTTTGGGGCAGATAACTATGGCTACACCTTC. The genes are TRBV5-5 and TRBJ1-2; D might be TRBD1 (5 bases). Trimming took off 2 bases at V and 1 base at J, with 9 bases between the two ends. The CDR3 runs 14 residues. Germline V CDR1 and CDR2: SGHKS, YYEKEE (reference sequence).